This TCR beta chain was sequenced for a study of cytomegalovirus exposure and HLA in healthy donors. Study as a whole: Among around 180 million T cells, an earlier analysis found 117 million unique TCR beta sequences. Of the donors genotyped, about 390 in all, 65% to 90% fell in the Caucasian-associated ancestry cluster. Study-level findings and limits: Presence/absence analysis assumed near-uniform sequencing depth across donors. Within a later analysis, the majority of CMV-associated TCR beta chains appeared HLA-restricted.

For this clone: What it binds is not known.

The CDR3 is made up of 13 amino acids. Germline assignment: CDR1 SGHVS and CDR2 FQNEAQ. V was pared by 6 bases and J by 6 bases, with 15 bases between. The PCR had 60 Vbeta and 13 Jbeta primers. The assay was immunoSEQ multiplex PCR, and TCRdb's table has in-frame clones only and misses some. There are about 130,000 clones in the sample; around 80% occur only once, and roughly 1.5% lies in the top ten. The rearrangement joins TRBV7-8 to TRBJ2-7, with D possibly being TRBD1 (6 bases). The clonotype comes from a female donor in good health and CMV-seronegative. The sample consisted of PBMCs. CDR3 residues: CASSFEGVGEQYF. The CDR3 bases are TGTGCCAGCAGTTTCGAGGGGGTTGGCGAGCAGTACTTC.